This T cell receptor (beta chain) was observed in a study of T cells in Graves' hyperthyroidism and ophthalmopathy (dated by TCRdb to between 2017 and 2020). Background on the whole study: Peripheral blood samples were taken at initial diagnosis, before any treatment was given. TCR Vbeta CDR3 sequencing of 135 peripheral blood samples (roughly 43 ophthalmopathy, about 75 hyperthyroidism and roughly 17 progressor patients) is reported in the paper. A discovery cohort of around 100 patients, approximately 45 with Graves' ophthalmopathy and 55 to 60 with stable Graves' hyperthyroidism, was used to find distinguishing TCR V-J signatures. In addition, the study compared T-cell repertoires in thyroid tissue and in blood from roughly six Graves' hyperthyroidism patients. An independent validation cohort of about 20 hyperthyroidism patients and some 15 patients who later progressed to ophthalmopathy tested prospective prediction of ophthalmopathy. Once sampling was done, hyperthyroidism patients were given methimazole at a starting dose of 30 mg daily, whereas ophthalmopathy patients were given high-dose intravenous methylprednisolone. For training and testing, the 100 or so patients in the discovery cohort were randomly divided in a 7:3 ratio. Here is what the overall study found, with its caveats: A model built on a 13 V-J signature distinguished ophthalmopathy from stable hyperthyroidism, reaching around 88% sensitivity and approximately 83% specificity in cross-validation and 80%/75% in testing. In validation, progression to ophthalmopathy was predicted by the model with approximately 67% sensitivity and around 76% specificity, a median of about 6.8 months before onset. No statistical method was used to set the sample size in advance, and investigators knew the group allocation. Blood samples also contained most of the expanded thyroid clonotypes (frequency above 0.001), which suggests that blood repertoires may reflect thyroid immune responses.

The TCR beta CDR3 regions were amplified from the RNA transcripts. The first round of RT-PCR for the TCR CDR3 was performed with the HTBI primer set and the Qiagen OneStep RT-PCR kit. Libraries were constructed in a second round of multiplex PCR, after which size selection and purification were performed. Paired-end sequencing of the libraries was performed with 100 bp reads on an Illumina HiSeq2000. Per the original workflow: SOAPnuke was used to process the raw data, with reads discarded if the reads contained adapters or uncalled bases, had a mean Phred below 15, or lacked an exact constant-primer or identifier match. COPE v1.2.5 was used to merge high-quality paired reads, and clonotypes were defined as unique nucleotide sequences. MiTCR v1.1 was used to align the clonotypes against IMGT TRBV, TRBD and TRBJ reference segments. Analysis was restricted to V-J combinations with a frequency above 0.0001, which covered approximately 99% of repertoires. The TCS score was defined as F50 (clonal expansion) divided by E x V (chaos), with BLOSUM62-based TCRdist calculated between CDR3 peptides within each V-J. Welch's t-statistics and random forest reduced 500 to 650 V-J features to under 15, which were used in a naive Bayes classifier (R e1071). TCRdb itself trimmed the public reads at Q25 with fastp, ran MiXCR and retained productive beta chains. Records with the same CDR3 protein are collapsed into one entry carrying the most frequent genes and DNA. TCRdb's processing, not the study's, gives the V and J calls here. For this sample the table gives approximately 640,000 distinct CDR3 sequences, of which around 15% were detected only once. The ten largest clones add up to 3.5% to 4% of the sample.

A patient counted as having stable Graves' hyperthyroidism if no progression to ophthalmopathy occurred over 18 months of follow-up. Hyperthyroidism patients were newly diagnosed, had a disease duration of under 2 months, and were aged 18 to 65 years. Patients with uncontrolled infections, other autoimmune diseases, pregnancy or lactation were excluded. Diagnoses relied on clinical symptoms, serum thyroxine and TRAb, thyroid ultrasound and orbital computed tomography. Ficoll-Paque density gradient centrifugation was used to isolate PBMCs from around 10 ml of fresh peripheral blood. Total RNA was extracted using Trizol reagent, and RNA quality was assessed on an Agilent 2100 Bioanalyzer. As to this clonotype: This clone's antigen is unknown. No clone much larger than this one lies a single base away; base qualities are absent.

What was sequenced was blood. This sequence originates from a woman aged 25 to 39 with Graves' hyperthyroidism.

The CDR3 region has the sequence CASLTPTSGYNEQFF. The sequence in DNA is TGTGCCAGCCTGACCCCGACTAGCGGGTACAATGAGCAGTTCTTC. The sequence links TRBV28 to TRBJ2-1, with 10 junctional bases fitting TRBD2. CDR1 and CDR2, per the germline V gene, are MDHEN and SYDVKM. Germline trimming: 8 bases from V, 4 bases from J; junction bases outside gene matches: 8. The CDR3 starts with the cysteine, ends with the phenylalanine, and has 15 residues. The read is trimmed to its CDR3 DNA, 45 bases read in frame from base 1.